One and the same sample provided the 14 T cell receptor beta chains below, sequenced in a study of cytomegalovirus exposure and HLA in healthy donors. The PCR employed 60 Vbeta primers together with 13 Jbeta primers. The protocol was immunoSEQ multiplex PCR, while the TCRdb copy is restricted to in-frame clones and leaves out a portion. The repertoire consists of around 110,000 clones, with 77% occurring once and the leading ten covering around 4%. Sequencing was carried out using PBMCs. The receptors were gathered from a male donor in good health and CMV-seronegative.

The table lists this clone with a count of one. The chain joins TRBV6-6 to TRBJ2-7, with 7 bases fitting TRBD2. This CDR3 comprises 14 residues. V lost 5 bases and J lost 0; bases outside the gene matches: 4. The V gene's germline CDR1 is MNHNY and CDR2 SVGAGI (reference sequence). CDR3 in DNA: TGTGCCAGCAGTCGGACTAGAAGCTCCTACGAGCAGTACTTC. Protein sequence: CASSRTRSSYEQYF.

The DNA for the CDR3 is TGTGCCAGCAGCTTAAGAAAGGGGACTAGGGGCGCCTACGAGCAGTACTTC. It codes for CASSLRKGTRGAYEQYF. The V gene is TRBV13, the J gene TRBJ2-7; 8 nucleotides line up with TRBD2. V lost 2 bases and J lost 2; bases outside the gene matches: 11. Germline V gene lookup returns CDR1 PRHDT and CDR2 FYEKMQ (reference sequence). The CDR3 runs to 17 residues.

This clone was recorded a few times. V and J are TRBV27 and TRBJ2-1, with a possible D match to TRBD2 (6 bases). Germline V gene data show CDR1 as MNHEY and CDR2 as SMNVEV (reference sequence). Trimming cost V 2 bases and J 4 bases, with 15 bases left between them. CDR3 length: 16 residues. The CDR3 sequence: CASSLVRAGGYNEQFF. The CDR3 bases are TGTGCCAGCAGTTTAGTTCGAGCGGGTGGGTACAATGAGCAGTTCTTC.

This chain uses TRBV5-1 with TRBJ1-4; possibly TRBD1 for D (5 bases). The CDR3 is 12 residues long. Trimming removed 4 bases from V and 8 bases from J, with 9 bases in between. CDR1 and CDR2 (germline): SGHRS, YFSETQ. CDR3 in DNA: TGCGCCAGCAGCGGGGCGGGGGAAAAACTGTTTTTT. Translated, it gives CASSGAGEKLFF.

The chain combines TRBV19 with TRBJ1-1, with 7 nucleotides matching TRBD1. Trimming at V came to 6 bases and at J to 1 base, leaving 2 bases not matched to a gene. This CDR3 is 13 amino acids long. CDR1 is LNHDA and CDR2 is SQIVND in the germline V gene (reference sequence). CDR3 residues: CASRRGQNTEAFF. CDR3 coding DNA: TGTGCCAGTAGGAGGGGGCAGAACACTGAAGCTTTCTTT.

V usage is TRBV7-2 and J usage is TRBJ2-1; 8 bases line up with TRBD2. V lost 5 bases, J lost 5 bases, and 8 bases stayed unmatched. The CDR3 is made up of 15 amino acids. The germline CDR1 and CDR2 sequences are SGHTA and FQGNSA. CDR3: CASSLPTSGHNEQFF. CDR3 in DNA: TGTGCCAGCAGCCTCCCCACTAGCGGACACAATGAGCAGTTCTTC.

The chain joins TRBV7-9 to TRBJ2-2; D is uncertain. The CDR3 covers 13 residues. In germline, CDR1 is SEHNR, CDR2 FQNEAQ (reference sequence). The V and J ends lost 4 bases and 6 bases respectively, with 9 bases between them. CDR3 sequence: CASSSTPAGELFF. CDR3 nucleotides: TGTGCCAGCAGCTCCACCCCGGCCGGGGAGCTGTTTTTT.

The V gene is TRBV2, the J gene TRBJ2-3; possible D gene TRBD1, 5 bases. Trimming stripped 2 bases from V and 6 bases from J, with 24 bases between. Germline CDR1 SNHLY, CDR2 FYNNEI. CDR3 length equals 18 residues. The CDR3 sequence: CASSERAGLGRYGDTQYF. DNA for the CDR3: TGTGCCAGCAGTGAAAGGGCAGGGCTCGGGCGCTATGGGGATACGCAGTATTTT.

V gene TRBV10-3 combines with J gene TRBJ2-5; D gene uncertain. CDR1 ENHRY and CDR2 SYGVKD come from the germline V gene. The CDR3 length is 14 residues. V dropped 0 bases and J dropped 4 bases, with 9 bases sitting between them. The DNA of the CDR3 is TGTGCCATCAGTGAGTCAGAGATTCGAGAGACCCAGTACTTC. Its protein is CAISESEIRETQYF.

The gene calls are TRBV2 and TRBJ1-1; D is ambiguous. The germline gives CDR1 SNHLY, CDR2 FYNNEI. Trimming took off 10 bases at V and 10 bases at J, with 22 bases between the two ends. The CDR3 consists of 13 residues. Here the CDR3 reads CATQTVTNGGAFF. The CDR3 DNA sequence: TGTGCCACCCAGACGGTCACGAATGGAGGAGCTTTCTTT.

The rearrangement uses TRBV7-2 and TRBJ2-5, with D unclear. The ends were cut back, 6 bases at V and 2 bases at J, with 19 bases in the middle. Germline V gives CDR1 SGHTA, CDR2 FQGNSA. The CDR3 spans 16 residues. The CDR3 nucleotides are TGTGCCAGCAGTTCAACTGCTGTGGTTTTACAAGAGACCCAGTACTTC. Translating gives CASSSTAVVLQETQYF.

The gene calls are TRBV7-2 and TRBJ2-3, with 16 bases lining up with TRBD2. The V gene end was trimmed by 5 bases and the J gene end by 6 bases; junction bases not matched to a gene: 11. This CDR3 contains 18 residues. CDR1 and CDR2 from the germline V gene are SGHTA and FQGNSA. DNA of the CDR3: TGTGCCAGCAGCCCCCGGGGACTAGCGGGAGGGCGGGCCGATACGCAGTATTTT. This codes for CASSPRGLAGGRADTQYF. The whole variable domain, filled in from reference TRBV7-2 and TRBJ2-3, reads GAGVSQSPSNKVTEKGKDVELRCDPISGHTALYWYRQSLGQGLEFLIYFQGNSAPDKSGLPSDRFSAERTGGSVSTLTIQRTQQEDSAVYLCASSPRGLAGGRADTQYFGPGTRLTVL.

This chain joins TRBV27 and TRBJ2-3, with D possibly matching TRBD1 (6 bases). V shed 2 bases and J shed 2 bases, with 11 bases lying between them. This CDR3 spans 15 amino acids. Germline lookup yields CDR1 MNHEY and CDR2 SMNVEV (reference sequence). Here the CDR3 reads CASSLRRGITDTQYF. Here the CDR3 DNA reads TGTGCCAGCAGTTTACGCAGGGGTATCACAGATACGCAGTATTTT.

This chain uses TRBV7-9 with TRBJ2-2, with D uncertain. Trimming cost V 5 bases and J 2 bases, with 6 bases left between them. The germline CDR1 and CDR2 sequences are SEHNR and FQNEAQ (reference sequence). CDR3 length: 13 amino acids. In nucleotides, the CDR3 is TGTGCCAGCAGCCTAAAAAACACCGGGGAGCTGTTTTTT. Amino acid sequence: CASSLKNTGELFF.